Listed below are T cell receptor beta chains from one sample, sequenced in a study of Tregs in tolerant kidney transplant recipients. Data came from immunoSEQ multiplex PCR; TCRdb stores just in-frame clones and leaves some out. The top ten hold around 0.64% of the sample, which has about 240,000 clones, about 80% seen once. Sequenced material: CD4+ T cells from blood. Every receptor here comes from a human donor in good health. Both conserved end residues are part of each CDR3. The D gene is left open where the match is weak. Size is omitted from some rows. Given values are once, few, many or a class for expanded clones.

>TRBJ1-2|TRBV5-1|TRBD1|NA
TGCGCCAGCAGCAATGGCGTCAGGGGGACCGGCTACACCTTC
CASSNGVRGTGYTF
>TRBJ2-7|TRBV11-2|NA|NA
TGTGCCAGCAGCTTAGCAGTCAGCCGCTTAGTCTACGAGCAGTACTTC
CASSLAVSRLVYEQYF
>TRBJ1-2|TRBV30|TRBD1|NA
TGTGCCTGGAGTAAGACGACAGGGGTTGGCTACACCTTC
CAWSKTTGVGYTF
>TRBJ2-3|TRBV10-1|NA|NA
TGCGCCAGCAGTGAGTCGTTCGGGGATACGCAGTATTTT
CASSESFGDTQYF
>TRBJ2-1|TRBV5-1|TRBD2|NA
TGCGCCAGCAGCTTAGGGACTAGAGCATACAATGAGCAGTTCTTC
CASSLGTRAYNEQFF
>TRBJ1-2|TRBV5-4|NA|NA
TGTGCCAGCAGCTTGGAGACACATGGCTACACCTTC
CASSLETHGYTF
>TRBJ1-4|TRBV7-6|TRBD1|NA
TGTGCCAGCAGACAGGGACAGACTAATGAAAAACTGTTTTTT
CASRQGQTNEKLFF
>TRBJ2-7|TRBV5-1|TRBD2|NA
TGCGCCAGCAGCGCGGGACTAGCGGAAACCTACGAGCAGTACTTC
CASSAGLAETYEQYF
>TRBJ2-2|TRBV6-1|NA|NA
TGTGCCAGCAGGGCTACCCGGGAGGAGCTGTTTTTT
CASRATREELFF
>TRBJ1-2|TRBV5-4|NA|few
TGTGCCAGCACCGCAGCTTGGGGGTACTATGGCTACACCTTC
CASTAAWGYYGYTF
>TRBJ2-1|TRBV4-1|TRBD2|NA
TGCGCCAGCAGCACCCTAGCGGGAGAGGCCAATGAGCAGTTCTTC
CASSTLAGEANEQFF
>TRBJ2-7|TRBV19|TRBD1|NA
TGTGCCAGTAGCGCCGGGACAGGCGCCTACGAGCAGTACTTC
CASSAGTGAYEQYF
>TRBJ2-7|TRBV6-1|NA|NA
TGTGCCAGCAGTGAAGTTAAAGGCAACTACTACGAGCAGTACTTC
CASSEVKGNYYEQYF
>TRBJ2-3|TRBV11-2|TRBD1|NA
TGTGCCAGCAGCCTCTCGGGACAGCCAGATACGCAGTATTTT
CASSLSGQPDTQYF
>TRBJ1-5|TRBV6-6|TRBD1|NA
TGTGCCAGCAGTGGACAGGGGAATAGCAATCAGCCCCAGCATTTT
CASSGQGNSNQPQHF
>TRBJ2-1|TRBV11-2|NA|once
TGTGCCAGCAGCTTGGCAACTTACAATGAGCAGTTCTTC
CASSLATYNEQFF
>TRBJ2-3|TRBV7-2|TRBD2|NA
TGTGCCAGCAGCCCTCAAGGGCTAGCGGGAGTCCCAGATACGCAGTATTTT
CASSPQGLAGVPDTQYF